This TCR beta chain was retrieved from a study of T cells after yellow fever vaccination. This CDR3 contains 14 residues. Trimming took 3 bases from V and 8 from J, leaving 17 bases between them. CDR1 and CDR2 (germline): WSHSY, SAAADI. TCRdb reanalysed the 5' RACE reads using MiXCR and keeps one entry per CDR3 protein. This table has about 400,000 distinct CDR3 sequences, approximately 6% appearing once. The sequence was obtained from a young man who received the YFV17D yellow fever vaccine. The specimen was PBMCs, collected 5 days after the yellow fever booster vaccination. The chain carries TRBV10-2 and TRBJ2-7; possibly TRBD2 for D (5 bases). In DNA form, the CDR3 reads TGCGCCAGCAGTGAAGACGGGATCAATGACAAGCAGTACTTC. Its translation: CASSEDGINDKQYF.